This T cell receptor (beta chain) was sequenced during a study of shared clonotypes between healthy human individuals. At the level of the study: Every donor yielded three CD4 naive, three CD4 memory, two CD8 naive and one CD8 memory plate. Study results and limitations: It was expected that sequencing depth would affect clonotype sharing among donors.

Germline V gives CDR1 MDHEN, CDR2 SYDVKM. V gave up 7 bases and J gave up 6 bases, with 16 bases separating them. The CDR3 is 14 residues long. This clone was recorded a few times. Its antigen is unidentified. Method: immunoSEQ multiplex PCR; TCRdb's copy keeps in-frame clones and lacks some. The sample carries about a million clones, 65% to 80% recorded once. The receptor was derived from a man younger than 35 in good health. The gene calls are TRBV28 and TRBJ1-3; TRBD1 is a possible D gene (5 bases). What was sequenced was memory CD4+ T cells sorted from blood. Subset of the sample: CD45RA-negative fraction. In nucleotides, the CDR3 is TGTGCCAGCACCCTTCGGGGGGTCGAAAACACCATATATTTT. This sequence encodes CASTLRGVENTIYF.